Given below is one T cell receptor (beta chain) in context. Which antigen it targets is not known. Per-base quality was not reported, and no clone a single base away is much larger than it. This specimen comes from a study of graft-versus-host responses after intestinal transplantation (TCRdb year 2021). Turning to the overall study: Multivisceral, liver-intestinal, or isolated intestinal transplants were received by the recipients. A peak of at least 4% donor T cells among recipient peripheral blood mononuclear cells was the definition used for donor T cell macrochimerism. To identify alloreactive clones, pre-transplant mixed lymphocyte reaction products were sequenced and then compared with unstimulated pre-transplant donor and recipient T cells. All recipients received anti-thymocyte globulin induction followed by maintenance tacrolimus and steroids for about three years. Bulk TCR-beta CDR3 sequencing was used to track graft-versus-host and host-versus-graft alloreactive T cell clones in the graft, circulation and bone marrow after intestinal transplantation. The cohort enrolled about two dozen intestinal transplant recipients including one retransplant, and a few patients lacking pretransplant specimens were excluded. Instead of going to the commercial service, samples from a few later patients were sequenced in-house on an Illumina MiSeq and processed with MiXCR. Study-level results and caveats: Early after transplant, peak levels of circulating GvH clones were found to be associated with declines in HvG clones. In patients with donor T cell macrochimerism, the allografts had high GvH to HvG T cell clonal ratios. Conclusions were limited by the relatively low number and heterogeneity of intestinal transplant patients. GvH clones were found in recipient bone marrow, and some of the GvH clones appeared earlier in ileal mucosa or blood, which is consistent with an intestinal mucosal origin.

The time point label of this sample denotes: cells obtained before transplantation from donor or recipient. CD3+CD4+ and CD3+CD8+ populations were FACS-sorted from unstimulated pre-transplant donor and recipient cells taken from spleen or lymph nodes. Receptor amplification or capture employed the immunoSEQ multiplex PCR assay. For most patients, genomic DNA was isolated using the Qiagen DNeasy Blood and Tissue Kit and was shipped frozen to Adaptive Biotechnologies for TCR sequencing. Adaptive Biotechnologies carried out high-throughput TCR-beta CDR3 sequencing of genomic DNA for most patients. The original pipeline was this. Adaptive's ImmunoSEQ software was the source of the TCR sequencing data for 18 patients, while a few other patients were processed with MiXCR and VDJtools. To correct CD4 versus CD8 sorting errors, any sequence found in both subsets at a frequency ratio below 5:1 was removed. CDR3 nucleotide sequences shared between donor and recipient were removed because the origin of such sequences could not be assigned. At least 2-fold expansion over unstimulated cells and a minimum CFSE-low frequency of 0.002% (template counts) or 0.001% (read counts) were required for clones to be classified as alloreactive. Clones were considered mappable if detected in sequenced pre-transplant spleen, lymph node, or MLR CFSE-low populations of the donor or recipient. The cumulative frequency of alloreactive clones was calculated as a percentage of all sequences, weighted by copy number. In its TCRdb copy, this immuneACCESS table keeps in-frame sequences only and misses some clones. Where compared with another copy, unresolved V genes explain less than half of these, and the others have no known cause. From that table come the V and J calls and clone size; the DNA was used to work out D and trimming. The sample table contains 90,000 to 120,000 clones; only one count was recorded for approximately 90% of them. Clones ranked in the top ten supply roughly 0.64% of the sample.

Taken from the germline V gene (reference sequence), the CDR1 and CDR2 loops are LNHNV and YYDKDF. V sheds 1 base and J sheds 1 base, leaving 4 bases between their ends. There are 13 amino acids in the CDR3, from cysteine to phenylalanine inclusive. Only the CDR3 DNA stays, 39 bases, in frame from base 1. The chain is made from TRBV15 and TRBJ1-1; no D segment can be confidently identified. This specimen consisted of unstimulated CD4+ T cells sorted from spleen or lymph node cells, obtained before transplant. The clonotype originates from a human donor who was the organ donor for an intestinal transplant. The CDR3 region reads CATSRAWNTEAFF. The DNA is TGTGCCACCAGCAGAGCTTGGAACACTGAAGCTTTCTTT. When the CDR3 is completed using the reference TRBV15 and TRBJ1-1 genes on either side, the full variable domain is DAMVIQNPRYQVTQFGKPVTLSCSQTLNHNVMYWYQQKSSQAPKLLFHYYDKDFNNEADTPDNFQSRRPNTSFCFLDIRSPGLGDTAMYLCATSRAWNTEAFFGQGTRLTVV.